One sample yielded the 17 T cell receptor beta chains listed below, sequenced in a study of patients and donors after allogeneic stem cell transplantation. TCRdb called the RT-PCR reads again in MiXCR, with one record for every CDR3 protein. The table lists about 25,000 distinct CDR3 sequences, under 55% of them singletons. Material for sequencing was blood, either unsorted or a sorted T cell fraction (not recorded which). The receptors were sampled from a human donor who was either an allogeneic HSCT recipient or a stem cell or donor lymphocyte infusion donor (not recorded which). It is not recorded whose cells these are; they may come from a transplant donor.

The gene calls are TRBV5-1 and TRBJ1-1, with unresolved D. The CDR3 sequence is 14 residues long. Per germline, CDR1 SGHRS and CDR2 YFSETQ. Trimming took 2 bases from V and 5 from J, leaving 13 bases between them. CDR3 coding DNA: TGCGCCAGCAGCTTTCATCAGGCATGGACTGAAGCTTTCTTT. It encodes CASSFHQAWTEAFF.

The chain couples TRBV25-1 to TRBJ1-1; no clear D gene. From germline, CDR1 is MGHDK and CDR2 SYGVNS. V was cut by 10 bases and J by 1 base, with 4 bases left in between. This CDR3 spans 10 amino acids. CDR3 coding DNA: TGTGCCATCAAGAACACTGAAGCTTTCTTT. It yields the protein CAIKNTEAFF.

J is TRBJ2-6 and V is TRBV5-1; D gene unclear. The germline V gene has CDR1 SGHRS and CDR2 YFSETQ. The CDR3 runs to 15 residues. V was clipped by 0 bases and J by 0 bases, with 4 bases between them. The CDR3 loop is CASSLGGSGANVLTF. The CDR3 nucleotides are TGCGCCAGCAGCTTGGGGGGCTCTGGGGCCAACGTCCTGACTTTC.

This clonotype was counted a single time. CDR3 nucleotide sequence: TGTGCCAGCAGCTTAGGTTCAGGGGGCTCCTACAATGAGCAGTTCTTC. It specifies CASSLGSGGSYNEQFF. V is TRBV7-9 and J is TRBJ2-1; 7 positions agree with TRBD1. Per the germline V gene, CDR1 is SEHNR and CDR2 is FQNEAQ (reference sequence). V shed 1 base and J 0 bases; nucleotides not matched to a gene: 3. The CDR3 extends over 16 amino acids.

This chain joins TRBV6-5 and TRBJ1-1; D is uncertain. Germline CDR1 reads MNHEY; CDR2 reads SVGAGI. V gave up 2 bases and J gave up 1 base, with 5 bases separating them. This CDR3 has 13 amino acids. The DNA of the CDR3 is TGTGCCAGCAGTTACAATAAGAACACTGAAGCTTTCTTT. Protein product: CASSYNKNTEAFF.

This chain uses TRBV10-3 with TRBJ2-1, with 10 bases lining up with TRBD2. The CDR3 runs to 20 residues. CDR1 and CDR2 from the germline V gene are ENHRY and SYGVKD. V was clipped by 3 bases and J by 0 bases; unmatched bases: 14. CDR3 protein: CAISEALLAGETSSYNEQFF. CDR3 coding DNA: TGTGCCATCAGTGAAGCCCTCCTAGCGGGGGAGACGAGCTCCTACAATGAGCAGTTCTTC.

This clonotype was found a few times. The genes are TRBV15 and TRBJ2-1; weak D call: TRBD2 (6 bases). Looked up from germline, CDR1 is LNHNV and CDR2 is YYDKDF (reference sequence). The V gene lost 0 bases and the J gene lost 0 bases, with 12 bases spanning the gap. CDR3 length: 17 residues. The CDR3 region has the DNA TGTGCCACCAGCAGAGAACGGGGGACTCTCTCCTACAATGAGCAGTTCTTC. This encodes CATSRERGTLSYNEQFF.

The sample holds one count of this clonotype. CDR3 in DNA: TGCGCCAGCAGCTCTCAACAGGGGGCTGATGAAAAACTGTTTTTT. Translating it yields CASSSQQGADEKLFF. V gene TRBV5-1 combines with J gene TRBJ1-4, with 9 bases lining up with TRBD1. With V trimmed by 3 bases and J by 6 bases, 6 bases remained unmatched. The germline CDR1 and CDR2 sequences are SGHRS and YFSETQ. This CDR3 spans 15 amino acids.

The CDR3 spells CAISESAPYEQYF. CDR3 coding DNA: TGTGCCATCAGTGAGTCGGCCCCCTACGAGCAGTACTTC. This sequence joins TRBV10-3 and TRBJ2-7, with no clear D. CDR3 size: 13 residues. The ends were cut back, 0 bases at V and 2 bases at J, with 5 bases in the middle. Germline V gene data show CDR1 as ENHRY and CDR2 as SYGVKD.

CDR3 protein: CASSGISYEQYF. CDR3 nucleotide sequence: TGTGCCAGCAGCGGGATTTCCTACGAGCAGTACTTC. The genes are TRBV5-6 and TRBJ2-7; D remains unclear. The ends were cut back, 4 bases at V and 1 base at J, with 6 bases in the middle. The length of the CDR3 is 12 residues. CDR1 is SGHDT and CDR2 is YYEEEE in the germline V gene.

The chain has TRBV6-1 and TRBJ1-1, with TRBD1 as a possible D gene (5 bases). Trimming pared 5 bases from V and 2 bases from J, leaving 15 bases between. Germline V lookup: CDR1 MNHNS, CDR2 SASEGT. This CDR3 spans 15 amino acids. The CDR3 is CASSQIGGANTEAFF. The CDR3 DNA reads TGTGCCAGCAGTCAAATAGGCGGGGCTAACACTGAAGCTTTCTTT.

This clonotype was counted between two and nine times. The chain combines TRBV25-1 with TRBJ2-3; 7 bases agree with TRBD1. Germline CDR1 is MGHDK and CDR2 is SYGVNS. With V trimmed by 5 bases and J by 4 bases, 15 bases remained unmatched. The CDR3 runs 17 residues. In DNA, the CDR3 is TGTGCCAGCAGTCACCGGGACAGATTTTTAGGCCCAGATACGCAGTATTTT. This gives the protein CASSHRDRFLGPDTQYF.

V is TRBV5-1 and J is TRBJ1-2; 8 bases are shared with TRBD1. The V and J ends lost 0 bases and 1 base, in that order; junction bases with no gene match: 2. Germline V CDR1 and CDR2: SGHRS, YFSETQ. CDR3 length equals 15 residues. The CDR3 loop reads CASSLDRGSNYGYTF. The CDR3 region has the DNA TGCGCCAGCAGCTTGGACAGGGGGAGTAACTATGGCTACACCTTC.

This clonotype was seen a handful of times. The chain employs TRBV20-1 and TRBJ1-4; TRBD1 is a possible D gene (5 bases). In germline, CDR1 is DFQATT, CDR2 SNEGSKA (reference sequence). The CDR3 sequence is 15 residues long. V shed 5 bases and J shed 3 bases, with 16 bases lying between them. The CDR3 coding sequence is TGCAGTGCTCACTCCGCAGGGTGGGCTAATGAAAAACTGTTTTTT. Protein sequence: CSAHSAGWANEKLFF.

This clonotype was counted only a few times. The DNA is left out, because the CDR3 cannot be placed on it with certainty; the CDR3 is given as TCRdb lists it. The chain recombines TRBV3-1 with TRBJ1-5. The CDR3 sequence runs 12 residues, both termini included. Germline CDR1 reads LGHDT; CDR2 reads YNNKEL (reference sequence). The CDR3 reads CASSQLSGPQHF.

V and J are TRBV29-1 and TRBJ1-1; 10 bases fit TRBD1. The germline gives CDR1 SQVTM, CDR2 ANQGSEA. The CDR3 totals 14 residues. With V trimmed by 7 bases and J by 6 bases, 11 bases remained unmatched. The CDR3 sequence is CSADRGLPLAEAFF. The CDR3 DNA sequence: TGCAGCGCTGACAGGGGGCTGCCGTTGGCTGAAGCTTTCTTT.

This clonotype was seen only a few times. This chain connects TRBV5-1 to TRBJ2-3, with TRBD1 as a possible D gene (5 bases). Germline loops: CDR1 SGHRS, CDR2 YFSETQ. This CDR3 spans 16 amino acids. Trimming removed 4 bases from V and 4 bases from J, with 19 bases in between. The CDR3 DNA reads as TGCGCCAGCAGCCCACGTAGACAGTGGAGCGCAGATACGCAGTATTTT. This translates into CASSPRRQWSADTQYF. The entire variable domain, with the rest obtained from reference TRBV5-1 and TRBJ2-3, is as follows: KAGVTQTPRYLIKTRGQQVTLSCSPISGHRSVSWYQQTPGQGLQFLFEYFSETQRNKGNFPGRFSGRQFSNSRSEMNVSTLELGDSALYLCASSPRRQWSADTQYFGPGTRLTVL.